Listed below are T cell receptor beta chains from one sample, sequenced in a study of blood T cell repertoires in COVID-19. Assay: immunoSEQ multiplex PCR; the TCRdb copy retains only in-frame clones and omits some. The table records 150,000 or so clones, 82% of them present only once. The sequenced sample was peripheral blood. Source of these receptors: a human donor with acute or convalescent COVID-19. The donor label of this sample is uncertain. Both conserved end residues are part of each CDR3. A D gene is named only where the DNA matches it firmly. Not every row has a clone size; where given, it reads once, few, many or a size class.

TGCGCCAGCAGCGTCTTTCCCGGGGAGAACAATGAGCAGTTCTTC	CASSVFPGENNEQFF	TRBJ2-1	15	once	.	TRBV5-1
TGTGCCAGCAGTTCCCTACTAGCGGAGGAGCAGTTCTTC	CASSSLLAEEQFF	TRBJ2-1	13	.	TRBD2	TRBV27
TGTGCCTGGAGTGTCGGCGGAAGCTCCTATAATTCACCCCTCCACTTT	CAWSVGGSSYNSPLHF	TRBJ1-6	16	.	.	TRBV30
TGTGCCAGCAGTGCATGGGGCTACAATTCACCCCTCCACTTT	CASSAWGYNSPLHF	TRBJ1-6	14	.	.	TRBV2
TGTGCCTGGAGTGTGGGCATCGATTCACCCCTCCACTTT	CAWSVGIDSPLHF	TRBJ1-6	13	.	.	TRBV30
TGTGCCAGCAGCTCAGGGGTCCGGGAGACCCAGTACTTC	CASSSGVRETQYF	TRBJ2-5	13	.	.	TRBV7-3
TGTGCCAGCAGTGAAAACAGGGGCTCTGAAGCTTTCTTT	CASSENRGSEAFF	TRBJ1-1	13	.	TRBD1	TRBV6-1
TGTGCCAGCAACCCCTCCCAGGGGCTCGGCTACACCTTC	CASNPSQGLGYTF	TRBJ1-2	13	.	.	TRBV14
TGTGCCAGCAGCACATCGACAGGGAACACTGAAGCTTTCTTT	CASSTSTGNTEAFF	TRBJ1-1	14	.	.	TRBV6-6
TGTGCCAGCAGTGAAGCGCTTGGAGGGGGCGCTGGGGCCAACGTCCTGACTTTC	CASSEALGGGAGANVLTF	TRBJ2-6	18	.	.	TRBV2
TGTGCCAGCAGCTTAGGCGGTGCGAATTCACCCCTCCACTTT	CASSLGGANSPLHF	TRBJ1-6	14	.	.	TRBV7-2
TGCGCCAGCAGCTTGGCCAGGGATTATGGCTACACCTTC	CASSLARDYGYTF	TRBJ1-2	13	.	.	TRBV5-1
TGTGCCAGCAACTTGGGCAGCCCAAACTATGGCTACACCTTC	CASNLGSPNYGYTF	TRBJ1-2	14	.	.	TRBV2
TGTGCCAGCACCCACGTGGGGAGCTACGAGCAGTACTTC	CASTHVGSYEQYF	TRBJ2-7	13	.	.	TRBV6-6
TGCGCCAGCAGCCAAGAACAGCGGGCTGCCGGCACAGATACGCAGTATTTT	CASSQEQRAAGTDTQYF	TRBJ2-3	17	.	.	TRBV4-1
TGTGCCAGCAGTTCCGCGGGACAGGTCTACTCTGGAAACACCATATATTTT	CASSSAGQVYSGNTIYF	TRBJ1-3	17	.	TRBD1	TRBV6-2/TRBV6-3
TGTGCCAGCAGTTACTCGTATTCCGGTGGCTACACCTTC	CASSYSYSGGYTF	TRBJ1-2	13	.	.	TRBV6-5
TGTGCCTGGAGGATGGGACAGGGGGCGCGTGAGCAGTTCTTC	CAWRMGQGAREQFF	TRBJ2-1	14	few	TRBD1	TRBV30
TGTGCCAGCAGCCGGGGACAGAATAATAATTCACCCCTCCACTTT	CASSRGQNNNSPLHF	TRBJ1-6	15	.	TRBD1	TRBV11-2
TGCGCCAGCAGCTTGGAGAGAGCAGATACGCAGTATTTT	CASSLERADTQYF	TRBJ2-3	13	once	.	TRBV5-1
TGTGCCAGCAGCATAGGACAGGGGATGCACGAGCAGTACTTC	CASSIGQGMHEQYF	TRBJ2-7	14	.	TRBD1	TRBV5-4
TGCGCCAGCAGCAGTACGGGACAGGGGAACACTGAAGCTTTCTTT	CASSSTGQGNTEAFF	TRBJ1-1	15	.	TRBD1	TRBV5-1
TGTGCCAGCAGTGACTGGACAGAGGAGCATTTT	CASSDWTEEHF	TRBJ1-5	11	few	.	TRBV2
TGTGCCAGCGAGACCGGGAAAATTACTAATGAAAAACTGTTTTTT	CASETGKITNEKLFF	TRBJ1-4	15	many	.	TRBV2
TGTGCCAGCAGTAGGTCCCGGGGTAACCAAGAGACCCAGTACTTC	CASSRSRGNQETQYF	TRBJ2-5	15	.	.	TRBV6-6
TGCGCCAGCAGCTTGGAAGGGGGGGCCTTCTACGAGCAGTACTTC	CASSLEGGAFYEQYF	TRBJ2-7	15	.	.	TRBV5-1
TGTGCCAGCAGCTTAATGCGATACTCTGGAAACACCATATATTTT	CASSLMRYSGNTIYF	TRBJ1-3	15	.	.	TRBV11-2
TGTGCCAGCAGCTTGATTGACAGGGTCTTTATTGCCGGGGAGCTGTTTTTT	CASSLIDRVFIAGELFF	TRBJ2-2	17	.	TRBD1	TRBV5-6
TGTGCCAGCAGCTTAACCCGGACAGGGCTCGGTGGCTACACCTTC	CASSLTRTGLGGYTF	TRBJ1-2	15	.	TRBD1	TRBV13